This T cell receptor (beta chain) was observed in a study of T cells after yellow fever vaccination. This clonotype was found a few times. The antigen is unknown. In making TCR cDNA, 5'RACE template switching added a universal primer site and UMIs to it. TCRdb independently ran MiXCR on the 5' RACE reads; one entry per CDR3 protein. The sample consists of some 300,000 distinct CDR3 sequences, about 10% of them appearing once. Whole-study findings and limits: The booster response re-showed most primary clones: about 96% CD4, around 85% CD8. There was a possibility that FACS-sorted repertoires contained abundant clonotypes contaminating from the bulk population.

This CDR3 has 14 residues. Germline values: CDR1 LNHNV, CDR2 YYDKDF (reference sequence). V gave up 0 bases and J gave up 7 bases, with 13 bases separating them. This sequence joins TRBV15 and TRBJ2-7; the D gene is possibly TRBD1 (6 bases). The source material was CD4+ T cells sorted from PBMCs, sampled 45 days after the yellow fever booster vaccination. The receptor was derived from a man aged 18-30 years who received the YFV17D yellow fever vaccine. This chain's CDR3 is CATSRDTGQWEQYV. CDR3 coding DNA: TGTGCCACCAGCAGAGATACAGGGCAGTGGGAGCAGTACGTC.